These 30 T cell receptor beta chains originate from one sample sequenced in a study of T cell repertoires in cytomegalovirus infection. Their target antigens are unknown. TCRdb ran MiXCR on the reads and lists one entry per CDR3 protein. The sample gives about 570,000 distinct CDR3 sequences, 40% of which show up once; 40% to 60% is in the top ten. The source material was cultured PBMCs, sampled from culture after CMV antigen stimulation. These receptors all stem from a human donor in good health (CMV status not recorded). Some clones in this sample may be carry-over from other donors' samples.

This clonotype was seen many times. The chain couples TRBV7-8 to TRBJ2-3; 7 bases agree with TRBD2. V dropped 2 bases and J dropped 6; count of bases not matched to a gene: 8. The CDR3 sequence is 15 residues long. The germline V gene encodes CDR1 SGHVS and CDR2 FQNEAQ. CDR3 DNA sequence: TGTGCCAGCAGCTTACAAGCGGGGCCCCAGGATACGCAGTATTTT. Residues: CASSLQAGPQDTQYF. Together with reference TRBV7-8 and TRBJ2-3, the CDR3 gives the full variable domain: GAGVSQSPRYKVAKRGQDVALRCDPISGHVSLFWYQQALGQGPEFLTYFQNEAQLDKSGLPSDRFFAERPEGSVSTLKIQRTQQEDSAVYLCASSLQAGPQDTQYFGPGTRLTVL.

This clonotype was recorded once. CDR3 amino acids: CSAPRWGEGPDTQYF. The CDR3 region has the DNA TGCAGTGCCCCCCGGTGGGGGGAGGGCCCAGATACGCAGTATTTT. The rearrangement links TRBV20-1 to TRBJ2-3; 7 bases are a match to TRBD2. Germline V gene lookup returns CDR1 DFQATT and CDR2 SNEGSKA (reference sequence). The V segment lost 6 bases and the J segment 4 bases; nucleotides outside the gene matches: 13. The CDR3 covers 15 residues.

This clonotype came up a few times. V is TRBV12-3 or TRBV12-4 and J is TRBJ2-1; tentative D call: TRBD1 (6 bases). The ends were cut back, 3 bases at V and 8 bases at J, with 11 bases in the middle. This CDR3 is built from 13 residues. This CDR3 reads CASSFGAGDEQFF. CDR3 coding DNA: TGTGCCAGCAGTTTTGGGGCAGGGGATGAGCAGTTCTTC.

The gene calls are TRBV7-2 and TRBJ1-1; no clear D. CDR3 length equals 15 residues. The V end lost 2 bases, the J end lost 7 bases, and 17 bases lay between the germline ends. CDR1 and CDR2 (germline): SGHTA, FQGNSA. The CDR3 reads CASSLYAGGYNEAFF. In DNA, the CDR3 is TGTGCCAGCAGCTTATATGCGGGTGGGTATAATGAAGCTTTCTTT.

This clonotype was counted between two and nine times. The chain joins TRBV6-2 or TRBV6-3 to TRBJ2-7; D possibly corresponds to TRBD1 (6 bases). Germline lookup yields CDR1 MNHEY and CDR2 SVGEGT. V gave up 6 bases and J gave up 2 bases, with 20 bases separating them. The CDR3 runs 16 residues. In nucleotides, the CDR3 is TGTGCCAGCAGCCCCTCCTACAGGGCTGGAACCTACGAGCAGTACTTC. This codes for CASSPSYRAGTYEQYF.

The chain links TRBV7-6 to TRBJ2-2; TRBD2 agrees at 12 bases. V was clipped by 3 bases and J by 3 bases; unmatched bases: 8. There are 18 residues in the CDR3. Germline-derived CDR1 and CDR2 are SGHVS and FNYEAQ. CDR3 loop: CASSFEPGLAGHTGELFF. The CDR3 nucleotides read TGTGCCAGCAGCTTTGAACCGGGACTAGCGGGCCACACCGGGGAGCTGTTTTTT.

The CDR3 DNA follows: TGCGCCAGCAGCTTATCAACGACAGGGGATGTCTATGGCTACACCTTC. Its translation is CASSLSTTGDVYGYTF. The chain carries TRBV5-1 and TRBJ1-2, with TRBD1 matching 8 bases. CDR1 and CDR2 from the germline V gene are SGHRS and YFSETQ. The length of the CDR3 is 16 residues. V shed 2 bases, J shed 4 bases, and the junction held 10 bases outside the gene matches.

This clonotype was counted only a few times. The gene calls are TRBV6-1 and TRBJ2-7; D perhaps matches TRBD1 (6 bases). The CDR3 extends over 13 amino acids. V was cut by 10 bases and J by 1 base, with 14 bases left in between. The V gene's germline CDR1 is MNHNS and CDR2 SASEGT. CDR3 protein: CATYRVGSYEQYF. As DNA, the CDR3 is TGTGCCACTTACAGGGTCGGATCCTACGAGCAGTACTTC.

CDR3 protein: CATLTGTSGFHPYNEQFF. As DNA, the CDR3 is TGTGCCACTCTGACCGGGACTAGCGGGTTCCACCCCTACAATGAGCAGTTCTTC. The chain recombines TRBV24-1 with TRBJ2-1; 12 nucleotides match TRBD2. This CDR3 contains 18 residues. CDR1 and CDR2 from the germline V gene are KGHDR and SFDVKD. The V gene end was trimmed by 10 bases and the J gene end by 2 bases; junction bases not matched to a gene: 14.

This chain uses TRBV7-6 with TRBJ2-2; D is perhaps TRBD1 (5 bases). The CDR3 length is 14 residues. The V end lost 5 bases, the J end lost 6 bases, and 13 bases lay between the germline ends. The germline V gene encodes CDR1 SGHVS and CDR2 FNYEAQ. The CDR3 bases are TGTGCCAGCAGCCCCCAGGGATCGGCCGGGGAGCTGTTTTTT. This gives the protein CASSPQGSAGELFF.

The CDR3 is CASSPRTGGPETQYF. The CDR3 nucleotides read TGTGCCAGCAGCCCGCGGACAGGGGGTCCGGAGACCCAGTACTTC. This sequence joins TRBV7-9 and TRBJ2-5, with 10 bases aligning to TRBD1. This CDR3 spans 15 amino acids. From germline, CDR1 is SEHNR and CDR2 FQNEAQ (reference sequence). V trimming: 5 bases; J trimming: 5 bases; junction bases outside the gene matches: 8.

The chain carries TRBV15 and TRBJ1-2; TRBD1 matches at 9 bases. Per germline, CDR1 LNHNV and CDR2 YYDKDF (reference sequence). Unmatched junction bases numbered 7, after V lost 5 bases and J lost 9 bases. The CDR3 has 13 amino acids. The CDR3: CATSSDRGTSYTF. The CDR3 DNA reads TGTGCCACCAGCTCAGACAGGGGGACAAGCTACACCTTC.

In this sample, this clonotype turned up a few times. The chain recombines TRBV27 with TRBJ1-5; no firm D call. The germline V and J ends were trimmed by 6 bases and 0 bases, with 12 bases remaining between them. CDR3 size: 15 residues. Germline CDR1 is MNHEY and CDR2 is SMNVEV (reference sequence). CDR3 nucleotides: TGTGCCAGCAGCCCCGGACGATATAGCAATCAGCCCCAGCATTTT. It translates to CASSPGRYSNQPQHF.

This clonotype was counted only a few times. This chain uses TRBV4-2 with TRBJ2-7; 7 nucleotides match TRBD2. This CDR3 has 13 residues. Germline-derived CDR1 and CDR2 are LGHNA and YNFKEQ. V dropped 1 base and J dropped 8; count of bases not matched to a gene: 5. The CDR3 reads CASSQGPAGQQYF. The CDR3 nucleotides are TGTGCCAGCAGCCAAGGGCCAGCGGGGCAGCAGTACTTC.

This clonotype was seen many times. V is TRBV7-2 and J is TRBJ2-6; D unresolved. The germline CDR1 and CDR2 sequences are SGHTA and FQGNSA. This CDR3 region has 15 residues. Deletions cut 1 base from V and 4 bases from J, with 8 bases between. In DNA, the CDR3 is TGTGCCAGCAGCTTAGAAGGGTTAGGGGCCAACGTCCTGACTTTC. This encodes CASSLEGLGANVLTF. Full variable domain (missing parts from reference TRBV7-2 and TRBJ2-6): GAGVSQSPSNKVTEKGKDVELRCDPISGHTALYWYRQSLGQGLEFLIYFQGNSAPDKSGLPSDRFSAERTGGSVSTLTIQRTQQEDSAVYLCASSLEGLGANVLTFGAGSRLTVL.

This chain links TRBV7-2 with TRBJ2-7, with D perhaps TRBD2 (5 bases). Germline CDR1 is SGHTA and CDR2 is FQGNSA. Trimming cost V 2 bases and J 1 base, with 12 bases left between them. The CDR3 has 15 amino acids. In nucleotides, the CDR3 is TGTGCCAGCAGCTTAAACGGGGAAGCGTCCTACGAGCAGTACTTC. Amino acid sequence: CASSLNGEASYEQYF.

This clonotype was counted between two and nine times. The chain is built from TRBV6-5 and TRBJ2-5; the match to TRBD2 covers 14 bases. CDR3 length: 19 residues. The V gene end was trimmed by 0 bases and the J gene end by 3 bases; junction bases not matched to a gene: 9. The germline CDR1 and CDR2 sequences are MNHEY and SVGAGI. The CDR3 DNA sequence: TGTGCCAGCAGTTACTCCTCCGGGACTAGCGGGGGCCTTAAAGAGACCCAGTACTTC. Protein: CASSYSSGTSGGLKETQYF.

The chain is built from TRBV4-1 and TRBJ1-2, with 9 positions matching TRBD1. The CDR3 has 16 amino acids. CDR1 is MGHRA, CDR2 YSYEKL, per germline. V shed 1 base and J 8 bases; nucleotides not matched to a gene: 11. CDR3 sequence: CASSQGGQGERGGYTF. The CDR3 DNA reads as TGCGCCAGCAGCCAAGGGGGACAGGGAGAGAGGGGAGGCTACACCTTC.

The rearrangement joins TRBV29-1 to TRBJ1-1, with 9 nucleotides matching TRBD1. Germline CDR1 SQVTM, CDR2 ANQGSEA. There are 15 residues in the CDR3. V was pared by 1 base and J by 4 bases, with 7 bases of the junction left unmatched. In DNA, the CDR3 is TGCAGCGTTGAAGGGTTAACAGGGGGCTTCACTGAAGCTTTCTTT. Protein product: CSVEGLTGGFTEAFF. Full variable domain (outside the CDR3, taken from reference TRBV29-1 and TRBJ1-1): SAVISQKPSRDICQRGTSLTIQCQVDSQVTMMFWYRQQPGQSLTLIATANQGSEATYESGFVIDKFPISRPNLTFSTLTVSNMSPEDSSIYLCSVEGLTGGFTEAFFGQGTRLTVV.

V gene TRBV12-5 combines with J gene TRBJ2-2; a weak D match, TRBD2 (5 bases). With 3 bases removed from V and 2 bases from J, the gap between germline ends came to 13 bases. This CDR3 is 16 amino acids long. Germline V gene data show CDR1 as LGHNT and CDR2 as FRNRAP. In DNA form, the CDR3 reads TGTGCTAGTGGTTTTAGAGGGAGCCGTAACACCGGGGAGCTGTTTTTT. This encodes CASGFRGSRNTGELFF.

The chain has TRBV27 and TRBJ2-7, with a possible D match to TRBD2 (6 bases). Germline lookup yields CDR1 MNHEY and CDR2 SMNVEV (reference sequence). There are 15 residues in the CDR3. The ends were cut back, 3 bases at V and 3 bases at J, with 15 bases in the middle. This CDR3 reads CASSFGGARYYEQYF. The DNA of the CDR3 is TGTGCCAGCAGTTTTGGCGGGGCTCGATACTACGAGCAGTACTTC.

The rearrangement uses TRBV7-2 and TRBJ2-7; D is possibly TRBD1 (6 bases). The CDR3 runs to 12 residues. Germline V lookup: CDR1 SGHTA, CDR2 FQGNSA. V was clipped by 8 bases and J by 2 bases, with 10 bases between them. CDR3: CASGGYTYEQYF. CDR3 coding DNA: TGTGCCAGCGGGGGCTATACCTACGAGCAGTACTTC.

The rearrangement links TRBV20-1 to TRBJ1-6, with 10 bases identical to TRBD1. Looked up from germline, CDR1 is DFQATT and CDR2 is SNEGSKA (reference sequence). CDR3 length: 12 residues. V trimming: 7 bases; J trimming: 8 bases; junction bases outside the gene matches: 2. CDR3 nucleotides: TGCAGTGGGACAGGGGGTGATTCACCCCTCCACTTT. Translation gives CSGTGGDSPLHF.

This clonotype was found a few times. This sequence joins TRBV6-2 or TRBV6-3 and TRBJ2-3; D uncertain. This CDR3 has 13 amino acids. V was cut by 6 bases and J by 1 base, with 8 bases left in between. Germline V gene lookup returns CDR1 MNHEY and CDR2 SVGEGT. The CDR3 region is CASSGYRTDTQYF. CDR3 in DNA: TGTGCCAGCAGCGGGTACCGCACAGATACGCAGTATTTT.

This clonotype has just a few counts. This chain connects TRBV27 to TRBJ2-7, with D perhaps matching TRBD2 (6 bases). The germline CDR1 and CDR2 sequences are MNHEY and SMNVEV (reference sequence). V lost 9 bases, J lost 2 bases, and 11 bases lay in between. The CDR3 has 12 residues. CDR3 nucleotide sequence: TGTGCCAGTGGGGAGGCCACCTACGAGCAGTACTTC. Amino acid sequence: CASGEATYEQYF.

The CDR3 protein is CASSQGLFTGELFF. In DNA, the CDR3 is TGTGCCAGCAGCCAGGGACTTTTCACCGGGGAGCTGTTTTTT. The chain employs TRBV12-3 or TRBV12-4 and TRBJ2-2, with D perhaps matching TRBD2 (6 bases). The CDR3 is made up of 14 amino acids. The ends were cut back, 6 bases at V and 4 bases at J, with 12 bases in the middle.

This chain joins TRBV7-9 and TRBJ2-7; D uncertain. V gave up 1 base and J gave up 4 bases, with 17 bases separating them. Looked up from germline, CDR1 is SEHNR and CDR2 is FQNEAQ (reference sequence). CDR3 length: 16 amino acids. The CDR3 reads CASSLVSGWKTYEQYF. CDR3 in DNA: TGTGCCAGCAGCTTAGTTTCGGGCTGGAAAACGTACGAGCAGTACTTC.

The table lists this clonotype with a few counts. This chain joins TRBV25-1 and TRBJ1-6, with 7 bases lining up with TRBD1. The CDR3 is made up of 15 amino acids. With 4 bases clipped from V and 9 bases from J, the junction kept 9 bases outside the gene matches. Germline V gene lookup returns CDR1 MGHDK and CDR2 SYGVNS. The CDR3 nucleotides are TGTGCCAGCAGTGCAACAGGGGTCGGGAGTTCACCCCTCCACTTT. Translated, it gives CASSATGVGSSPLHF.

The chain couples TRBV5-5 to TRBJ2-5; 8 bases are a match to TRBD2. Germline trimming cut 6 bases from V and 5 bases from J; bases unmatched to any gene: 15. Germline values: CDR1 SGHKS, CDR2 YYEKEE (reference sequence). The CDR3 spans 16 residues. The CDR3 DNA follows: TGTGCCAGCAAAGTTTGGAGCGGGAGAGCGTCGGAGACCCAGTACTTC. Amino acids: CASKVWSGRASETQYF.

This clonotype was observed a single time. This chain uses TRBV3-1 with TRBJ2-1, with D unclear. This CDR3 has 12 amino acids. Trimming shortened V by 3 bases and J by 8 bases, and 8 bases separated the two germline ends. Germline V lookup: CDR1 LGHDT, CDR2 YNNKEL (reference sequence). In DNA, the CDR3 is TGTGCCAGCAGCCATCCCTTTGATGAGCAGTTCTTC. Translation gives CASSHPFDEQFF.